This T cell receptor beta chain was sequenced during a study of T cell responses to AZD1222 COVID-19 vaccine. General study points: No repertoire was sampled before or during the peak T cell response, only after it. Baseline seropositivity occurred in only a handful of AZD1222 recipients.

Concerning this clone itself: Antigen specificity is unknown.

Generated by immunoSEQ multiplex PCR, the TCRdb table keeps only in-frame clones and is missing some. Seen here are some 99,000 clones, around 85% observed once, and the top ten hold more than 13%. Trimming took off 5 bases at V and 12 bases at J, with 14 bases between the two ends. CDR3 length: 12 residues. V usage is TRBV12-3 or TRBV12-4 and J usage is TRBJ2-1; D is possibly TRBD1 or TRBD2 (5 bases each). The sequence was obtained from an adult who received the AZD1222 COVID-19 vaccine. The specimen comprised peripheral blood, sampled 28 days after the second AZD1222 dose. This chain's CDR3 is CASSLGGFGQFF. The CDR3 DNA follows: TGTGCCAGCAGTCTTGGGGGATTTGGGCAGTTCTTC.